This TCR beta chain was sequenced for a study of blood T cells in healthy people across ages. Study-wide findings and caveats: Donor CMV infection status was unknown, possibly confounding age-related changes in expanded clonotypes. Getting older went along with TCR beta diversity per million T cells dropping roughly linearly. Both higher diversity and more naive CD4+ cells marked long-lived donors when set against aged donors.

Trimming cost V 0 bases and J 10 bases, with 16 bases left between them. The CDR3 spans 15 residues. Germline values: CDR1 SGHRS, CDR2 YFSETQ. Through a sample-barcoded 5' primer and a J-beta primer mix, a second PCR was run for roughly 7 to 12 cycles. Sequencing recovered at least 3 million CDR3-containing paired-end reads from each sample. TCRdb reprocessed the 5' RACE reads with MiXCR, giving one entry per CDR3 protein. In the table there are some 1.8 million distinct CDR3 sequences, 35% to 50% of which are singletons. This clonotype occurred a few times. What it binds is not known. This receptor was taken from a human donor in good health. This chain links TRBV5-1 with TRBJ1-4; D ambiguous. Sequencing was performed on blood. The CDR3 here is CASSLDGGVLGKLFF. For the CDR3, the DNA is TGCGCCAGCAGCTTGGACGGTGGGGTATTAGGAAAACTGTTTTTT. The full variable domain, completed using reference TRBV5-1 and TRBJ1-4, is KAGVTQTPRYLIKTRGQQVTLSCSPISGHRSVSWYQQTPGQGLQFLFEYFSETQRNKGNFPGRFSGRQFSNSRSEMNVSTLELGDSALYLCASSLDGGVLGKLFFGSGTQLSVL.